The 14 T cell receptor beta chains presented below share a single source sample, sequenced in a study of tumor-infiltrating lymphocytes in primary liver carcinoma. Scientists recovered RNA and DNA together from around 20-30 mg of unsorted bulk tissue. The investigators made TCR beta cDNA from around 540 ng total RNA, using a constant-region primer. Slightly modified ARM-PCR, run as three nested multiplex PCR rounds, produced the TCR beta libraries. The first two PCR rounds, around 10 cycles each, used TRBV1-TRBV30 forward primers and a C-beta reverse primer. TCRdb re-called the multiplex PCR reads through MiXCR, storing one row per CDR3 protein. This sample has tens of thousands of distinct CDR3 sequences, with roughly 70% found just once. Sequencing input: liver tumor tissue from sampling region 4. Specified subset: tumor region T4, right-lateral pole. The receptors here all came from a man in his forties with primary liver carcinoma and hepatitis B virus infection.

With respect to this clonotype: A read error may explain this, as a much larger clone is one base away. This chain links TRBV6-2 or TRBV6-3 with TRBJ2-7; 8 bases agree with TRBD2. This CDR3 is 13 amino acids long. Germline CDR1 is MNHEY and CDR2 is SVGEGT. The CDR3 sequence: CASRGSGNYDQYF. The CDR3 DNA follows: TGTGCCAGCAGAGGTAGCGGGAACTACGATCAGTACTTC.

This clonotype showed up many times. Here the CDR3 omits its conserved ending phenylalanine or tryptophan, so a read error is the likely source. Because the CDR3's place on the DNA is in doubt, the DNA is left out and the CDR3 is given as listed by TCRdb. The chain employs TRBV4-1 and TRBJ2-1; the table gives TRBD1 as D, unverified against the DNA. Both ends counted, the CDR3 spans 10 residues. Looked up from germline, CDR1 is MGHRA and CDR2 is YSYEKL. CDR3 sequence: CASSAGQQFC.

Note on this clonotype: As the CDR3 is not closed by the conserved phenylalanine or tryptophan, this likely results from a read error. The DNA is omitted, as the CDR3 cannot be located on it reliably, and the CDR3 follows TCRdb's listing. J is TRBJ2-2 and V is TRBV10-3; the D call of TRBD1 is as the table states it, not checked on the DNA. CDR1 is ENHRY, CDR2 SYGVKD, per germline. The CDR3 is 16 amino acids in total, end residues counted. The CDR3 region is CAIMETEGGNTGELFY.

With respect to this clonotype: Lacking the conserved final phenylalanine or tryptophan, this CDR3 likely reflects a read error. The V call is TRBV4-3, the J call TRBJ1-1; possibly TRBD1 for D (5 bases). The CDR3 is 15 amino acids. V was cut by 1 base and J by 2 bases, with 11 bases left in between. CDR1 and CDR2 from the germline V gene are LGHNA and YSLEER. This chain's CDR3 is CASSQGVRENTEAFI. CDR3 coding DNA: TGCGCCAGCAGCCAAGGGGTCAGGGAAAACACTGAAGCTTTCATT.

The chain uses TRBV7-8 and TRBJ1-6, with D perhaps matching TRBD1 (5 bases). The CDR3 has 16 residues. The V end lost 6 bases, the J end lost 7 bases, and 19 bases lay between the germline ends. Germline V gene sequence: CDR1 SGHVS, CDR2 FQNEAQ. As DNA, the CDR3 is TGTGCCAGCAGTTTATTCCCCTTCCGGGGCAATTCACCCCTCCACTTT. Translated, it gives CASSLFPFRGNSPLHF.

In its sample, this clonotype was seen a few times. The conserved closing phenylalanine or tryptophan is absent in this CDR3, likely reflecting a read error. This sequence joins TRBV6-1 and TRBJ2-7, with D uncertain. From germline, CDR1 is MNHNS and CDR2 SASEGT. With 5 bases removed from V and 7 bases from J, the gap between germline ends came to 24 bases. This CDR3 spans 16 amino acids. CDR3 region: CASSHWTVTTFREQYL. The CDR3 nucleotides read TGTGCCAGCAGTCACTGGACCGTTACCACCTTTCGGGAGCAGTACCTC.

This clonotype was counted a single time. One end of the junction fails to match germline, which may point to a read error. This sequence joins TRBV6-2 or TRBV6-3 and TRBJ2-4; weak D call: TRBD1 (5 bases). CDR3 length: 13 residues. Germline V gives CDR1 MNHEY, CDR2 SVGEGT. The chain's CDR3 is CGSSQGHGNIQYF. The CDR3 coding sequence is TGTGGCAGCAGTCAAGGACACGGAAACATTCAGTACTTC.

A few counts support this clonotype. This may be a read error: a much more frequent sequence differs by one nucleotide. The chain employs TRBV4-3 and TRBJ2-7; 8 bases are shared with TRBD1. The CDR3 covers 15 residues. The germline CDR1 and CDR2 sequences are LGHNA and YSLEER. CDR3 sequence (DNA): TGCGCCAGCAGCCGATCCAGGGGGCTGGGGGTCGAGCGGTACTTC. It codes for CASSRSRGLGVERYF.

Note on this clonotype: One end of the junction fails to match germline, which may point to a read error. This chain connects TRBV12-3 or TRBV12-4 to TRBJ1-5; D is unclear. The CDR3 consists of 16 residues. Written as DNA, the CDR3 is TGTGACAGCAGTCCTTCGTCCCCCTTGGGCAATCAGCTCCAGCATTTT. Translating gives CDSSPSSPLGNQLQHF.

Notes on this clonotype: Sequence at one end of the junction differs from germline and may be a read error. This rearrangement joins TRBV29-1 to TRBJ2-2; TRBD1 aligns across 9 bases. The V gene's germline CDR1 is SQVTM and CDR2 ANQGSEA. The CDR3 is 16 amino acids. The CDR3 loop reads CSVGPRDRENTGELFF. The DNA of the CDR3 is TGCAGCGTTGGTCCCCGGGACAGGGAAAACACCGGGGAGCTGTTTTTC.

Of note for this clonotype: Germline and junction disagree at one end, which may indicate a read error. The chain recombines TRBV10-2 with TRBJ2-7; a possible D gene is TRBD1 (6 bases). The CDR3 runs 12 residues. Germline values: CDR1 WSHSY, CDR2 SAAADI. The CDR3: CASSHRVYGQYF. The CDR3 region has the DNA TGCGCTAGCAGCCACAGGGTTTACGGGCAGTACTTC.

This sequence joins TRBV6-2 or TRBV6-3 and TRBJ1-5; D gene unclear. Germline values: CDR1 MNHEY, CDR2 SVGEGT. The CDR3 covers 11 residues. CDR3 sequence (DNA): TGTACCATCACGGATGGGCGGCCCCAGCATTTT. This translates into CTITDGRPQHF.

This clonotype was picked up one time. In this CDR3 the conserved last residue, phenylalanine or tryptophan, is missing, so a read error is likely. The chain recombines TRBV11-2 with TRBJ2-5; tentative D call: TRBD2 (6 bases). The germline V gene has CDR1 SGHAT and CDR2 FQNNGV. The CDR3 has 14 amino acids. CDR3 DNA: TGTGTCAGCAGCTTAGGGGACTGGCAAGAGACCCAGTACTTA. This encodes CVSSLGDWQETQYL.

As concerns this clonotype: One end of the junction fails to match germline, which may point to a read error. This rearrangement joins TRBV11-3 to TRBJ2-1; D possibly corresponds to TRBD2 (6 bases). CDR1 and CDR2 from the germline V gene are SGHNT and YENEEA. CDR3 length: 14 amino acids. CDR3 sequence reads: CASSLTSIIDEQLF. DNA of the CDR3: TGCGCCAGCAGCTTGACTAGTATTATCGATGAGCAGCTCTTC.